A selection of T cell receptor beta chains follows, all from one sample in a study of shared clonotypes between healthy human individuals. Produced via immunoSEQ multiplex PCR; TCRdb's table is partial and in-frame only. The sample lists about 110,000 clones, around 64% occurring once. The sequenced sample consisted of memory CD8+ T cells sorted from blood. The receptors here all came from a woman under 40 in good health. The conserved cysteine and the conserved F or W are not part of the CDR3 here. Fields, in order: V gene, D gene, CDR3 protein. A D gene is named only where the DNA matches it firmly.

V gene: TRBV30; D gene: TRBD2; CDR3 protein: AWTSGLADYEQY
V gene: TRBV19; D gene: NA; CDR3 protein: ASRAQTGSGTGELF
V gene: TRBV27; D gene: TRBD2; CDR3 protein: ASRSPRREHYNEQF
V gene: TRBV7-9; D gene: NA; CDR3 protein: ASSLWPVLSVQY
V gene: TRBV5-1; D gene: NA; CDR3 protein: ASGGGSPGQSYEQY
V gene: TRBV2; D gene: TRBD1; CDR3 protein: ASRGTVAAQLYVYGYT
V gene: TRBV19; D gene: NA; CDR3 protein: ASSARGLGTEAF
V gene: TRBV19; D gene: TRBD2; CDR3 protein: ASSILAGNTGELF
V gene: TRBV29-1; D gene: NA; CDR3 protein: SVGSGETQY
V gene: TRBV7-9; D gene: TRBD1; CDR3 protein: ASSGRDRDVYIQY
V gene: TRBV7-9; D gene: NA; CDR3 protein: ASSLVFFGGGYT
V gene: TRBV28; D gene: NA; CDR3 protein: ASSFRQGNTGELF
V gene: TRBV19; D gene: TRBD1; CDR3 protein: ASYIGDRGNTEAF
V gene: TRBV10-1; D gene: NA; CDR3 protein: ASSTGNTGELF
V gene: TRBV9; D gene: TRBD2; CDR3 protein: ASSVGSGIGEQF
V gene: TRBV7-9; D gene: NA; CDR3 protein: ASSLAFRGVHDGYT
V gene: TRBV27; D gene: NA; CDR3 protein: ASSFEGRDGYT
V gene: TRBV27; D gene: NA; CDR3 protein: ATRGAPLLNEQF
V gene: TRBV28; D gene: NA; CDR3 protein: ASTDFRDDRTDTQY
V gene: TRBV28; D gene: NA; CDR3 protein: ASSFVGTLKQF
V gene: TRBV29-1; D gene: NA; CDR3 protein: SVEGASSYNEQF
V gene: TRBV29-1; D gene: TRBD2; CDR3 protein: SVSRGELSYNEQF
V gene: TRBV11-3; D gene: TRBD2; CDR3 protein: ASSLTGWRESAGELF
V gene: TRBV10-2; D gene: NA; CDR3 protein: ASSKGEEAEKLF
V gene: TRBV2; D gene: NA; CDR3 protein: ASKGGTTPYNEQF
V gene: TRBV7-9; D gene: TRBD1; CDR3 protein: ASSVRDRAYSGANVLT
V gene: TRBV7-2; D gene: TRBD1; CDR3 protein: ASSPPGRGTHSGANVLT
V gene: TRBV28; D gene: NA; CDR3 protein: ASSSTGTGNEKLF
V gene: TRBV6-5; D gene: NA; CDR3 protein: ASSHPSDQPQH
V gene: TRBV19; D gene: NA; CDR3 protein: ASSIKDLSEQY
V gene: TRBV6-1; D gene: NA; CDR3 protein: ASSEGIAGSDTQY
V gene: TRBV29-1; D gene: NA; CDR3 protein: SVGDNHGEQY
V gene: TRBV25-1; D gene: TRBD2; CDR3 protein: ASSFGDYRGEQY
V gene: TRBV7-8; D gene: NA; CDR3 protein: ASSPHWQGYTGELF
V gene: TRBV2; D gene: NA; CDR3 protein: ASSRGWHSNQPQH
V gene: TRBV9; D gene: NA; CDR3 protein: ASSVGGLGQPQH
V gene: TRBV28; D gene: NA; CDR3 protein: ASRLTGLVQPQH
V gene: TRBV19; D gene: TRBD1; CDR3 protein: ASSIGTGPFS
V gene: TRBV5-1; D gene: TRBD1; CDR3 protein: ASSPDVTQGSYEQY
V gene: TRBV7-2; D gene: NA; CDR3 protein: ASSLYISNEQF
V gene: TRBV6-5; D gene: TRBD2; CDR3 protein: ASRTTSGTYEQY
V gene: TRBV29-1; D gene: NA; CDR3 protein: SVDGTTSTDTQY
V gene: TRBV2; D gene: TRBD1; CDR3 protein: ASMSSSGTVYEQY
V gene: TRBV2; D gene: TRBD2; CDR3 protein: ASSEWTSGRLGNEQF
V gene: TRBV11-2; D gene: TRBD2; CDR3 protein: ASRAGPTWGYNEQF
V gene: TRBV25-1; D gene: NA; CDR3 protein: ASSVRGSGNSPLH
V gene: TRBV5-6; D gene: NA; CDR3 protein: ASSNRGYTEAF
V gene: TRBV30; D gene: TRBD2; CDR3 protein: AWSPRVGGSFREQY
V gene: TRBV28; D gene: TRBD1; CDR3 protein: ASSLSRQGYSNQPQH
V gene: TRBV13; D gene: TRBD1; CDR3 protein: ASRSTGGNYEQY
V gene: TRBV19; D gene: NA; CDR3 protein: ASSIGTSGNTIY
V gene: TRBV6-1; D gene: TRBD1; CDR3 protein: AGGQGGSGANVLT
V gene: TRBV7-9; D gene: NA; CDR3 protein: ASSLGGRQPQH
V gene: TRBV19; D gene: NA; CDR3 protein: ASSVRTGGQPQH